A single sample gave rise to the 24 T cell receptor beta chains below, sequenced in a study of monozygotic twins with inflammatory bowel disease. TCRdb re-called the 5' RACE reads, yielding one record per CDR3 amino acid sequence without DNA. Recorded for this sample: a few hundred thousand distinct CDR3 sequences. Sequencing was carried out using blood. Receptors were obtained from a human donor with ulcerative colitis or Crohn's disease, or a healthy co-twin of an affected twin (not recorded which).

V is TRBV7-8 and J is TRBJ2-5. Germline CDR1 reads SGHVS; CDR2 reads FQNEAQ. The CDR3 has 15 residues. This chain's CDR3 is CASSRGWGSEETQYF.

The CDR3 is CASSPLGRANQPQHF. This chain uses TRBV18 with TRBJ1-5. CDR1 and CDR2 from the germline V gene are KGHSH and LQKENI. There are 15 residues in the CDR3.

The gene calls are TRBV2 and TRBJ1-2. Germline loops: CDR1 SNHLY, CDR2 FYNNEI. The CDR3 covers 16 residues. CDR3 loop: CASRYEIDLSPYGYTF.

The chain has TRBV28 and TRBJ2-7; the TCRdb D gene call, TRBD1, has no DNA to confirm it. Germline V gene lookup returns CDR1 MDHEN and CDR2 SYDVKM. The CDR3 sequence is 16 residues long. This CDR3 is CASSLGDRVRSYEQYF.

V gene TRBV5-1 combines with J gene TRBJ2-6; as DNA is missing, the TRBD1 call by TCRdb cannot be tested. The CDR3 loop spans 20 amino acids. Germline CDR1 SGHRS, CDR2 YFSETQ. CDR3 amino acids: CASSLEGFLGGVTGANVLTF.

The chain is built from TRBV20-1 and TRBJ2-3; TCRdb indicates TRBD1, and absent DNA this call remains unverified. Germline V lookup: CDR1 DFQATT, CDR2 SNEGSKA (reference sequence). The CDR3 spans 15 residues. CDR3 sequence: CSAPTPGLAKDTQYF.

V is TRBV28 and J is TRBJ2-7; the D gene TCRdb calls, TRBD2, cannot be checked with no DNA. The CDR3 sequence is 12 residues long. Germline V CDR1 and CDR2: MDHEN, SYDVKM. The CDR3 here is CASSPNLRRVYF. The full variable domain, its missing parts supplied by reference TRBV28 and TRBJ2-7, is DVKVTQSSRYLVKRTGEKVFLECVQDMDHENMFWYRQDPGLGLRLIYFSYDVKMKEKGDIPEGYSVSREKKERFSLILESASTNQTSMYLCASSPNLRRVYFGPGTRLTVT.

V usage is TRBV7-9 and J usage is TRBJ2-4. Per germline, CDR1 SEHNR and CDR2 FQNEAQ (reference sequence). The CDR3 consists of 13 residues. CDR3 sequence: CASSRVTKNIQYF. The whole variable domain, filled in from reference TRBV7-9 and TRBJ2-4, reads DTGVSQNPRHKITKRGQNVTFRCDPISEHNRLYWYRQTLGQGPEFLTYFQNEAQLEKSRLLSDRFSAERPKGSFSTLEIQRTEQGDSAMYLCASSRVTKNIQYFGAGTRLSVL.

The V and J genes are TRBV7-2 and TRBJ2-7; checking the TCRdb D call of TRBD1 is not possible without DNA. This CDR3 spans 14 amino acids. Germline values: CDR1 SGHTA, CDR2 FQGNSA. CDR3 protein: CASSSGTVFYEQYF.

The V gene is TRBV18, the J gene TRBJ2-1; TCRdb's D call of TRBD2 is untestable without DNA. The CDR3 extends over 17 amino acids. Germline CDR1 reads KGHSH; CDR2 reads LQKENI. CDR3 sequence: CASSPPTGTSGSCEQFF.

The CDR3 sequence: CASRATGANSYEQYF. The chain links TRBV6-1 to TRBJ2-7; TCRdb's D call, TRBD1, is unchecked because there is no DNA. Germline CDR1 MNHNS, CDR2 SASEGT. This CDR3 comprises 15 residues.

The chain links TRBV7-3 to TRBJ1-1. Germline values: CDR1 SGHTA, CDR2 FQGTGA. The CDR3 loop spans 14 amino acids. The CDR3 loop reads CASSLTSGITEAFF. The full variable domain, rest sourced from reference TRBV7-3 and TRBJ1-1, is GAGVSQTPSNKVTEKGKYVELRCDPISGHTALYWYRQSLGQGPEFLIYFQGTGAADDSGLPNDRFFAVRPEGSVSTLKIQRTERGDSAVYLCASSLTSGITEAFFGQGTRLTVV.

The rearrangement uses TRBV18 and TRBJ1-4. The CDR3 contains 14 residues. CDR1 is KGHSH and CDR2 is LQKENI in the germline V gene. The chain's CDR3 is CASSPGGAGEKLFF.

The chain uses TRBV15 and TRBJ2-7; as DNA is missing, the TRBD1 call by TCRdb cannot be tested. The CDR3 is made up of 14 amino acids. CDR1 is LNHNV, CDR2 YYDKDF, per germline (reference sequence). CDR3 sequence reads: CATSGGGSSYEQYF.

J is TRBJ1-4 and V is TRBV27. CDR1 and CDR2 (germline): MNHEY, SMNVEV (reference sequence). The CDR3 sequence is 14 residues long. CDR3: CASSLWATNEKLFF.

The V call is TRBV5-1, the J call TRBJ2-5; TCRdb outputs TRBD2, but without DNA this stays unchecked. Germline CDR1 reads SGHRS; CDR2 reads YFSETQ. The length of the CDR3 is 14 residues. The CDR3 sequence: CASSYGASGTSKYF.

The CDR3 sequence is CASTIFPPEAFF. This chain uses TRBV6-2 or TRBV6-3 with TRBJ1-1. Germline CDR1 MNHEY, CDR2 SVGEGT. This CDR3 comprises 12 residues.

The chain links TRBV3-1 to TRBJ2-3. Per germline, CDR1 LGHDT and CDR2 YNNKEL (reference sequence). This CDR3 has 15 amino acids. The CDR3: CASSQYRQNTDTQYF.

This chain links TRBV18 with TRBJ1-3. Germline loops: CDR1 KGHSH, CDR2 LQKENI. The CDR3 is made up of 17 amino acids. The CDR3 reads CASSLRDSGNSGNTIYF.

The chain uses TRBV20-1 and TRBJ2-1; the TCRdb D gene call, TRBD2, has no DNA to confirm it. CDR1 DFQATT and CDR2 SNEGSKA come from the germline V gene (reference sequence). The CDR3 covers 15 residues. The CDR3 here is CSALRLAGGPNEQFF.

The chain carries TRBV19 and TRBJ1-5. The germline V gene encodes CDR1 LNHDA and CDR2 SQIVND (reference sequence). The CDR3 loop spans 12 amino acids. The CDR3 here is CASSIGGQPQHF.

The chain has TRBV7-2 and TRBJ1-5; the TCRdb D gene call, TRBD1, has no DNA to confirm it. The CDR3 loop spans 14 amino acids. The germline V gene encodes CDR1 SGHTA and CDR2 FQGNSA. The CDR3 spells CASSSGPNNQPQHF.

The chain links TRBV6-1 to TRBJ1-5; TCRdb reports TRBD1, a call that lacks DNA to check it against. CDR1 and CDR2 (germline): MNHNS, SASEGT. The CDR3 length is 18 residues. The CDR3 spells CASSERRWGTGGNQPQHF.

This chain connects TRBV7-9 to TRBJ2-1; the TRBD2 assignment by TCRdb is unverifiable without DNA. There are 16 residues in the CDR3. Germline V lookup: CDR1 SEHNR, CDR2 FQNEAQ (reference sequence). CDR3 amino acids: CASSLEDGRIYNEQFF.